What follows are 24 T cell receptor beta chains derived from one specimen sequenced in a study of T cell changes during pregnancy in multiple sclerosis. Clones were read by immunoSEQ multiplex PCR, and TCRdb kept only the in-frame ones, dropping some. The sample records tens of thousands of clones, roughly nine tenths being singletons. The sequencing here drew on CD8+ T cells from peripheral blood mononuclear cells, taken before pregnancy. The receptors shown here come from a female donor with multiple sclerosis, enrolled in a pregnancy study.

The chain uses TRBV4-2 and TRBJ1-4; D may be TRBD1 (5 bases). Germline V lookup: CDR1 LGHNA, CDR2 YNFKEQ. The V gene lost 4 bases and the J gene lost 8 bases, with 8 bases spanning the gap. There are 12 residues in the CDR3. The CDR3 here is CASSRGGEKLFF. The CDR3 bases are TGTGCCAGCAGCCGGGGGGGGGAAAAACTGTTTTTT.

V usage is TRBV7-9 and J usage is TRBJ1-2; 10 nucleotides line up with TRBD1. Germline CDR1 reads SEHNR; CDR2 reads FQNEAQ (reference sequence). V shed 4 bases, J shed 6 bases, and the junction held 8 bases outside the gene matches. The CDR3 has 15 amino acids. The CDR3 DNA follows: TGTGCCAGCAGCTCCTTGGACAGGGGGAAGGATGGCTACACCTTC. Its translation: CASSSLDRGKDGYTF.

The chain links TRBV9 to TRBJ2-1, with 7 bases fitting TRBD2. The V gene's germline CDR1 is SGDLS and CDR2 YYNGEE. The CDR3 runs 15 residues. Unmatched junction bases numbered 5, after V lost 0 bases and J lost 5 bases. The CDR3 DNA reads as TGTGCCAGCAGCGTAGGCGGGGGAGGGAACAATGAGCAGTTCTTC. Protein sequence: CASSVGGGGNNEQFF.

The V call is TRBV7-9, the J call TRBJ2-5, with TRBD2 matching over 9 bases. Germline CDR1 SEHNR, CDR2 FQNEAQ (reference sequence). J was trimmed by 3 bases and V by 0 bases; bases with no gene match: 5. CDR3 length: 16 residues. CDR3 protein: CASSLAAGGLEETQYF. For the CDR3, the DNA is TGTGCCAGCAGCTTAGCGGCGGGGGGGCTTGAAGAGACCCAGTACTTC.

J is TRBJ2-2 and V is TRBV30; possibly TRBD1 for D (5 bases). There are 12 residues in the CDR3. Germline V gene sequence: CDR1 GTSNPN, CDR2 SVGIG (reference sequence). Trimming took off 0 bases at V and 7 bases at J, with 6 bases between the two ends. For the CDR3, the DNA is TGTGCCTGGAGTGTACAGGACGGGGAGCTGTTTTTT. Its protein product is CAWSVQDGELFF.

The rearrangement joins TRBV4-2 to TRBJ1-2; the D gene is possibly TRBD1 (5 bases). In germline, CDR1 is LGHNA, CDR2 YNFKEQ. The ends were cut back, 0 bases at V and 2 bases at J, with 7 bases in the middle. The CDR3 totals 14 residues. The CDR3 DNA reads TGTGCCAGCAGCCAAGATTCAGGGAACTATGGCTACACCTTC. Its translation is CASSQDSGNYGYTF.

This chain uses TRBV2 with TRBJ1-1, with 9 bases matching TRBD1. Germline CDR1 is SNHLY and CDR2 is FYNNEI. V lost 5 bases and J lost 0; bases outside the gene matches: 10. CDR3 length equals 17 residues. CDR3 amino acids: CASSPDRGSTMNTEAFF. As DNA, the CDR3 is TGTGCCAGCAGTCCTGACAGGGGGTCCACCATGAACACTGAAGCTTTCTTT.

The V call is TRBV2, the J call TRBJ1-6; no definite D call. Trimming pared 8 bases from V and 4 bases from J, leaving 12 bases between. Germline V gene sequence: CDR1 SNHLY, CDR2 FYNNEI. The CDR3 sequence is 14 residues long. Written as DNA, the CDR3 is TGTGCCAGCCGGGAGGGAGTTTATAATTCACCCCTCCACTTT. Translated: CASREGVYNSPLHF.

The chain uses TRBV19 and TRBJ1-4; D ambiguous. The germline V and J ends were trimmed by 4 bases and 7 bases, with 10 bases remaining between them. The CDR3 is 13 amino acids. Germline-derived CDR1 and CDR2 are LNHDA and SQIVND (reference sequence). CDR3 DNA: TGTGCCAGTAGTACCGTTAGAAGTGAAAAACTGTTTTTT. Protein product: CASSTVRSEKLFF. Complete variable domain (other parts from reference TRBV19 and TRBJ1-4): DGGITQSPKYLFRKEGQNVTLSCEQNLNHDAMYWYRQDPGQGLRLIYYSQIVNDFQKGDIAEGYSVSREKKESFPLTVTSAQKNPTAFYLCASSTVRSEKLFFGSGTQLSVL.

As concerns this clone: One junction end disagrees with the germline gene, perhaps due to a read error. DNA for the CDR3: TGTGCCTGCAGCGCAAGGACAGGGCTCGGCGAGCAGTACTTC. Encoded protein: CACSARTGLGEQYF. This rearrangement joins TRBV6-5 to TRBJ2-7, with 8 bases matching TRBD1. This CDR3 region has 14 residues. CDR1 and CDR2 (germline): MNHEY, SVGAGI.

This clone appeared a single time. V is TRBV2 and J is TRBJ2-1; D is possibly TRBD1 (5 bases). The germline CDR1 and CDR2 sequences are SNHLY and FYNNEI. CDR3 length: 17 residues. Trimming took off 4 bases at V and 0 bases at J, with 16 bases between the two ends. CDR3 residues: CASSGTTDPSSYNEQFF. The DNA of the CDR3 is TGTGCCAGCAGTGGGACGACAGACCCCAGCTCCTACAATGAGCAGTTCTTC.

V and J are TRBV20-1 and TRBJ2-1, with unresolved D. The CDR3 has 11 residues. Per the germline V gene, CDR1 is DFQATT and CDR2 is SNEGSKA (reference sequence). Trimming removed 6 bases at V and 9 bases at J, with 12 bases between. The CDR3 sequence: CSAQSYGEQFF. DNA of the CDR3: TGCAGTGCCCAATCTTACGGTGAGCAGTTCTTC.

A few counts support this clone. The identical CDR3 is also encoded by other nucleotide sequences in the sample. The V call is TRBV7-8, the J call TRBJ1-5; perhaps TRBD1 as D (5 bases). The CDR3 consists of 15 residues. V was trimmed by 5 bases and J by 0 bases, leaving 11 bases between them. The germline gives CDR1 SGHVS, CDR2 FQNEAQ. In nucleotides, the CDR3 is TGTGCCAGCAGCCTTGACAGTTATAGCAATCAGCCCCAGCATTTT. Protein sequence: CASSLDSYSNQPQHF. Full variable domain (remainder filled in from reference TRBV7-8 and TRBJ1-5): GAGVSQSPRYKVAKRGQDVALRCDPISGHVSLFWYQQALGQGPEFLTYFQNEAQLDKSGLPSDRFFAERPEGSVSTLKIQRTQQEDSAVYLCASSLDSYSNQPQHFGDGTRLSIL.

Only one count was recorded for this clone. This chain links TRBV6-5 with TRBJ1-1, with no clear D. The germline CDR1 and CDR2 sequences are MNHEY and SVGAGI. V gave up 6 bases and J gave up 5 bases, with 13 bases separating them. The CDR3 totals 13 residues. CDR3: CASRISAGTEAFF. The CDR3 DNA reads TGTGCCAGCAGGATATCTGCGGGGACTGAAGCTTTCTTT.

The chain is built from TRBV10-3 and TRBJ1-1; tentatively, D is TRBD1 (6 bases). The CDR3 covers 15 residues. The germline V gene has CDR1 ENHRY and CDR2 SYGVKD. V lost 3 bases to trimming and J lost 1 base, with 12 bases between them. CDR3 sequence: CAISDVTGANTEAFF. The CDR3, as DNA: TGTGCCATCAGTGATGTGACAGGTGCGAACACTGAAGCTTTCTTT.

This chain uses TRBV19 with TRBJ2-3, with 8 bases aligning to TRBD2. The CDR3 runs 19 residues. The germline CDR1 and CDR2 sequences are LNHDA and SQIVND (reference sequence). V trimming: 0 bases; J trimming: 0 bases; junction bases outside the gene matches: 11. CDR3 loop: CASSIDYHSGAPSTDTQYF. As DNA, the CDR3 is TGTGCCAGTAGTATAGATTACCATAGCGGGGCCCCTAGCACAGATACGCAGTATTTT.

The genes are TRBV9 and TRBJ2-1; 8 bases match TRBD2. Unmatched junction bases numbered 3, after V lost 0 bases and J lost 7 bases. Germline V gene sequence: CDR1 SGDLS, CDR2 YYNGEE. The CDR3 loop spans 14 amino acids. CDR3 protein: CASSVGSGGNEQFF. Written as DNA, the CDR3 is TGTGCCAGCAGCGTAGGCAGCGGGGGTAATGAGCAGTTCTTC.

The chain employs TRBV7-9 and TRBJ1-5, with TRBD1 as a possible D gene (6 bases). The germline V gene has CDR1 SEHNR and CDR2 FQNEAQ (reference sequence). The CDR3 has 15 amino acids. The V end was cut by 4 bases, the J end by 2 bases, with 12 bases between. Here the CDR3 reads CASSSDRGGNQPQHF. The CDR3 nucleotides read TGTGCCAGCAGCTCGGACAGAGGCGGCAATCAGCCCCAGCATTTT.

This clone was detected only once. The chain joins TRBV19 to TRBJ2-1, with a possible D match to TRBD1 (7 bases). V dropped 1 base and J dropped 9 bases, with 16 bases sitting between them. The germline V gene encodes CDR1 LNHDA and CDR2 SQIVND (reference sequence). The CDR3 covers 15 residues. DNA of the CDR3: TGTGCCAGTAGTATAGTCCAGGGGGGATTGAGTGAGCAGTTCTTC. Amino acid sequence: CASSIVQGGLSEQFF. The variable domain in full, completed from reference TRBV19 and TRBJ2-1, reads DGGITQSPKYLFRKEGQNVTLSCEQNLNHDAMYWYRQDPGQGLRLIYYSQIVNDFQKGDIAEGYSVSREKKESFPLTVTSAQKNPTAFYLCASSIVQGGLSEQFFGPGTRLTVL.

V and J are TRBV7-9 and TRBJ2-3, with 13 bases matching TRBD2. J lost 6 bases, V lost 4 bases, and 1 base had no gene match. The germline CDR1 and CDR2 sequences are SEHNR and FQNEAQ (reference sequence). The CDR3 length is 14 residues. The CDR3 nucleotides read TGTGCCAGCAGCTCGGGACTAGCGGGGGATACGCAGTATTTT. This gives the protein CASSSGLAGDTQYF.

The chain links TRBV5-5 to TRBJ2-7, with a possible D match to TRBD2 (6 bases). Germline-derived CDR1 and CDR2 are SGHKS and YYEKEE (reference sequence). The V and J ends lost 0 bases and 0 bases respectively, with 16 bases between them. This CDR3 comprises 17 residues. This CDR3 reads CASSLVPSGGLSYEQYF. CDR3 in DNA: TGTGCCAGCAGCTTGGTCCCCTCCGGGGGACTCTCCTACGAGCAGTACTTC.

V usage is TRBV6-5 and J usage is TRBJ2-1, with 7 bases matching TRBD2. Germline V lookup: CDR1 MNHEY, CDR2 SVGAGI. This CDR3 has 14 residues. V was clipped by 7 bases and J by 10 bases; unmatched bases: 13. The CDR3 protein is CASTDREAPVEQFF. The CDR3 DNA follows: TGTGCCAGCACCGACCGGGAGGCCCCCGTGGAGCAGTTCTTC.

V usage is TRBV27 and J usage is TRBJ1-2, with 7 bases lining up with TRBD1. CDR1 is MNHEY and CDR2 is SMNVEV in the germline V gene (reference sequence). The CDR3 length is 13 residues. V dropped 7 bases and J dropped 0; count of bases not matched to a gene: 2. Here the CDR3 reads CASKGGPNYGYTF. As DNA, the CDR3 is TGTGCCAGCAAAGGGGGCCCTAACTATGGCTACACCTTC.

The rearrangement joins TRBV11-2 to TRBJ1-5; no definite D call. The CDR3 runs 12 residues. The germline V and J ends were trimmed by 5 bases and 7 bases, with 9 bases remaining between them. Looked up from germline, CDR1 is SGHAT and CDR2 is FQNNGV. This chain's CDR3 is CASSQAGQPQHF. In DNA form, the CDR3 reads TGTGCCAGCAGCCAGGCGGGCCAGCCCCAGCATTTT. Full variable domain (rest looked up from reference TRBV11-2 and TRBJ1-5): EAGVAQSPRYKIIEKRQSVAFWCNPISGHATLYWYQQILGQGPKLLIQFQNNGVVDDSQLPKDRFSAERLKGVDSTLKIQPAKLEDSAVYLCASSQAGQPQHFGDGTRLSIL.